The 24 T cell receptor beta chains below were found in one sample sequenced in a study of blood T cell repertoires in COVID-19. The table came from immunoSEQ multiplex PCR; TCRdb's copy has only in-frame clones and leaves some out. The sample includes tens of thousands of clones, 80% to 85% of them seen just once. The sequenced sample consisted of peripheral blood. These TCRs come from a human donor in a cohort sampled during active COVID-19.

The V call is TRBV28, the J call TRBJ1-1, with D possibly TRBD1 on 6 matching bases. CDR3 size: 14 residues. The germline V gene has CDR1 MDHEN and CDR2 SYDVKM. Between the trimmed V and J ends, which lost 7 bases and 5 bases, there was a span of 17 bases. The CDR3 DNA reads as TGTGCCAGCACCCTCGGACAGCGTCGGACTGAAGCTTTCTTT. Encoded protein: CASTLGQRRTEAFF.

This clone was picked up one time. The genes are TRBV5-8 and TRBJ2-5; 12 bases align to TRBD1. The CDR3 has 16 residues. CDR1 and CDR2 from the germline V gene are SGHTS and YDEGEE. The junction had 5 bases not matched to a gene; V was cut back by 4 bases and J by 1 base. CDR3 amino acids: CASSMGQGAFQETQYF. As DNA, the CDR3 is TGTGCCAGCAGCATGGGACAGGGGGCCTTCCAAGAGACCCAGTACTTC. The variable domain in full, completed from reference TRBV5-8 and TRBJ2-5, reads EAGVTQSPTHLIKTRGQQATLRCSPISGHTSVYWYQQALGLGLQFLLWYDEGEERNRGNFPPRFSGRQFPNYSSELNVNALELEDSALYLCASSMGQGAFQETQYFGPGTRLLVL.

The J gene is TRBJ1-6, the V gene TRBV6-2 or TRBV6-3; 7 positions match TRBD1. CDR1 and CDR2 from the germline V gene are MNHEY and SVGEGT. The ends lost 5 bases at V and 0 bases at J; junction bases unmatched: 10. The CDR3 is 18 residues long. The CDR3 loop reads CASSPRTGLLSYNSPLHF. CDR3 coding DNA: TGTGCCAGCAGTCCGCGGACAGGTCTTCTCTCCTATAATTCACCCCTCCACTTT.

The chain has TRBV27 and TRBJ2-1, with D perhaps TRBD2 (5 bases). CDR1 MNHEY and CDR2 SMNVEV come from the germline V gene (reference sequence). The ends were cut back, 2 bases at V and 7 bases at J, with 9 bases in the middle. The CDR3 extends over 13 amino acids. CDR3 sequence reads: CASSLDRGNEQFF. CDR3 sequence (DNA): TGTGCCAGCAGTTTAGATCGGGGAAATGAGCAGTTCTTC.

This chain connects TRBV3-1 (or the pseudogene TRBV3-2) to TRBJ1-2, with 12 bases aligning to TRBD1. CDR3 size: 17 residues. V lost 6 bases and J lost 6; bases outside the gene matches: 14. Germline loops: CDR1 LGHDT, CDR2 YNNKEL (reference sequence). In DNA form, the CDR3 reads TGTGCCAGCAGTTTCCCGGGACAGGGGGCGGGTTCGGATGGCTACACCTTC. This gives the protein CASSFPGQGAGSDGYTF.

The rearrangement uses TRBV6-5 and TRBJ2-2; D perhaps matches TRBD1 (6 bases). The CDR3 runs to 14 residues. The V and J ends lost 10 bases and 0 bases respectively, with 12 bases between them. In germline, CDR1 is MNHEY, CDR2 SVGAGI. Here the CDR3 DNA reads TGTGCCATACGGACAGCACCGAACACCGGGGAGCTGTTTTTT. As protein: CAIRTAPNTGELFF.

The chain recombines TRBV5-4 with TRBJ2-4; tentatively, D is TRBD2 (5 bases). Germline V gives CDR1 SGHNT, CDR2 YYREEE (reference sequence). The CDR3 totals 15 residues. The V and J ends lost 0 bases and 8 bases respectively, with 15 bases between them. CDR3 residues: CASSLGVRSEDIQYF. The CDR3 nucleotides are TGTGCCAGCAGCTTGGGGGTTCGCTCGGAGGACATTCAGTACTTC.

V and J are TRBV7-6 and TRBJ2-2; 12 positions match TRBD2. CDR1 SGHVS and CDR2 FNYEAQ come from the germline V gene. V shed 8 bases, J shed 5 bases, and the junction held 9 bases outside the gene matches. The CDR3 length is 16 residues. The CDR3 DNA is TGTGCCAGCTCGACTAGCGGGGGATACCTTACCGGGGAGCTGTTTTTT. This gives the protein CASSTSGGYLTGELFF.

The chain uses TRBV19 and TRBJ1-1; D is unresolved. In germline, CDR1 is LNHDA, CDR2 SQIVND (reference sequence). Trimming pared 4 bases from V and 1 base from J, leaving 7 bases between. The CDR3 contains 13 residues. As DNA, the CDR3 is TGTGCCAGTAGTAGTGCAGGGAACACTGAAGCTTTCTTT. The encoded protein is CASSSAGNTEAFF.

This chain links TRBV3-1 (or the pseudogene TRBV3-2) with TRBJ2-1; 7 nucleotides match TRBD2. J was trimmed by 6 bases and V by 1 base; bases with no gene match: 9. Looked up from germline, CDR1 is LGHDT and CDR2 is YNNKEL (reference sequence). This CDR3 comprises 16 residues. CDR3 in amino acids: CASSQVLGGVSNEQFF. As DNA, the CDR3 is TGTGCCAGCAGCCAAGTTCTTGGGGGGGTGAGCAATGAGCAGTTCTTC.

This rearrangement joins TRBV18 to TRBJ2-3; 7 bases agree with TRBD1. CDR1 and CDR2 (germline): KGHSH, LQKENI. This CDR3 has 13 amino acids. V shed 6 bases, J shed 4 bases, and the junction held 4 bases outside the gene matches. This CDR3 is CASSRGSADTQYF. The CDR3 nucleotides are TGTGCCAGCTCCAGGGGGTCGGCAGATACGCAGTATTTT.

This chain links TRBV28 with TRBJ2-7; 8 positions match TRBD1. CDR3 length equals 15 residues. The germline V gene has CDR1 MDHEN and CDR2 SYDVKM. With V trimmed by 2 bases and J by 5 bases, 8 bases remained unmatched. The CDR3 spells CASSLIAAGGNEQYF. CDR3 sequence (DNA): TGTGCCAGCAGTTTAATCGCGGCAGGGGGCAACGAGCAGTACTTC. Drawing the rest from reference TRBV28 and TRBJ2-7, the complete variable domain is DVKVTQSSRYLVKRTGEKVFLECVQDMDHENMFWYRQDPGLGLRLIYFSYDVKMKEKGDIPEGYSVSREKKERFSLILESASTNQTSMYLCASSLIAAGGNEQYFGPGTRLTVT.

The CDR3 region is CASSSLAGGLGNEQFF. The CDR3 DNA follows: TGTGCCAGCAGTTCCCTAGCGGGGGGGCTAGGCAATGAGCAGTTCTTC. V usage is TRBV6-2 or TRBV6-3 and J usage is TRBJ2-1; the match to TRBD2 covers 12 bases. V lost 4 bases and J lost 6; bases outside the gene matches: 7. CDR3 length: 16 residues. CDR1 MNHEY and CDR2 SVGEGT come from the germline V gene.

The chain uses TRBV3-1 (or the pseudogene TRBV3-2) and TRBJ2-7; no reliable D call. V lost 2 bases to trimming and J lost 6 bases, with 5 bases between them. This CDR3 has 11 residues. Per germline, CDR1 LGHDT and CDR2 YNNKEL (reference sequence). In nucleotides, the CDR3 is TGTGCCAGCAGCCAACGGTTCGAGCAGTACTTC. The encoded protein is CASSQRFEQYF.

Written as DNA, the CDR3 is TGCGCCAGCAGCGCTAGGGGGCGCGAGCAGTTCTTC. Translation gives CASSARGREQFF. The chain couples TRBV4-1 to TRBJ2-1; 7 bases match TRBD1. V lost 5 bases, J lost 10 bases, and 5 bases stayed unmatched. CDR3 length: 12 residues. Germline V lookup: CDR1 MGHRA, CDR2 YSYEKL.

In its sample, this clone was seen once. The V call is TRBV6-5, the J call TRBJ2-2; D not certain. CDR1 is MNHEY, CDR2 SVGAGI, per germline. Trimming pared 5 bases from V and 2 bases from J, leaving 9 bases between. The CDR3 has 14 residues. CDR3 protein: CASSRQFNTGELFF. CDR3 coding DNA: TGTGCCAGCAGTCGTCAGTTCAACACCGGGGAGCTGTTTTTT.

This chain joins TRBV6-2 or TRBV6-3 and TRBJ2-5; D may be TRBD1 (6 bases). This CDR3 contains 15 residues. Trimming left V 6 bases short and J 5 bases short, with 19 bases between. Germline V lookup: CDR1 MNHEY, CDR2 SVGEGT. CDR3 loop: CASRPYRVRVETQYF. CDR3 coding DNA: TGTGCCAGCAGACCTTACAGGGTGCGGGTGGAGACCCAGTACTTC.

This clone was observed a single time. J is TRBJ2-7 and V is TRBV7-9; a weak D match, TRBD1 (5 bases). The CDR3 is made up of 16 amino acids. Trimming left V 3 bases short and J 2 bases short, with 17 bases between. Germline V CDR1 and CDR2: SEHNR, FQNEAQ (reference sequence). CDR3 coding DNA: TGTGCCAGCAGCTTCTCTGTATTCGACAGTACCTACGAGCAGTACTTC. The encoded protein is CASSFSVFDSTYEQYF.

CDR3 sequence: CASSRGSANTGELFF. DNA for the CDR3: TGTGCCAGCAGCCGGGGGTCGGCGAACACCGGGGAGCTGTTTTTT. This rearrangement joins TRBV7-2 to TRBJ2-2, with TRBD2 as a possible D gene (6 bases). With 5 bases removed from V and 0 bases from J, the gap between germline ends came to 10 bases. This CDR3 has 15 residues. CDR1 SGHTA and CDR2 FQGNSA come from the germline V gene.

The chain is built from TRBV6-1 and TRBJ2-5; a weak D match, TRBD2 (6 bases). The CDR3 has 14 residues. V lost 3 bases, J lost 5 bases, and 13 bases lay in between. CDR1 MNHNS and CDR2 SASEGT come from the germline V gene. This chain's CDR3 is CASSETRAGETQYF. The CDR3 DNA sequence: TGTGCCAGCAGTGAGACTAGGGCGGGGGAGACCCAGTACTTC.

V and J are TRBV7-2 and TRBJ1-1; tentatively, D is TRBD1 (6 bases). Germline values: CDR1 SGHTA, CDR2 FQGNSA. V lost 1 base to trimming and J lost 0 bases, with 12 bases between them. The CDR3 loop spans 16 amino acids. The CDR3 protein is CASSLGGTLMNTEAFF. CDR3 DNA: TGTGCCAGCAGCTTAGGAGGGACACTTATGAACACTGAAGCTTTCTTT.

The rearrangement joins TRBV19 to TRBJ2-5, with D possibly being TRBD1 (5 bases). This CDR3 comprises 15 residues. V was trimmed by 7 bases and J by 5 bases, leaving 20 bases between them. Germline V gives CDR1 LNHDA, CDR2 SQIVND (reference sequence). CDR3 sequence: CASTEDITNLETQYF. The CDR3 DNA reads as TGTGCCAGTACCGAGGACATCACGAATTTGGAGACCCAGTACTTC. The whole variable domain, remainder taken from reference TRBV19 and TRBJ2-5, is DGGITQSPKYLFRKEGQNVTLSCEQNLNHDAMYWYRQDPGQGLRLIYYSQIVNDFQKGDIAEGYSVSREKKESFPLTVTSAQKNPTAFYLCASTEDITNLETQYFGPGTRLLVL.

This sequence joins TRBV5-4 and TRBJ2-7; 7 bases fit TRBD1. Germline trimming cut 4 bases from V and 2 bases from J; bases unmatched to any gene: 6. The CDR3 is 14 amino acids. CDR1 is SGHNT, CDR2 YYREEE, per germline (reference sequence). The DNA for the CDR3 is TGTGCCAGCAGCACACAGGGGCCCCCCTACGAGCAGTACTTC. Translated, it gives CASSTQGPPYEQYF.

J is TRBJ1-6 and V is TRBV4-2; TRBD1 matches 8 bases. The V gene's germline CDR1 is LGHNA and CDR2 YNFKEQ. The trim removed 0 bases at V and 10 bases at J, leaving 8 bases unmatched. The CDR3 length is 16 residues. The CDR3 region has the DNA TGTGCCAGCAGCCAAGATTTCGCCAGGGGGCGATCACCCCTCCACTTT. It encodes CASSQDFARGRSPLHF.